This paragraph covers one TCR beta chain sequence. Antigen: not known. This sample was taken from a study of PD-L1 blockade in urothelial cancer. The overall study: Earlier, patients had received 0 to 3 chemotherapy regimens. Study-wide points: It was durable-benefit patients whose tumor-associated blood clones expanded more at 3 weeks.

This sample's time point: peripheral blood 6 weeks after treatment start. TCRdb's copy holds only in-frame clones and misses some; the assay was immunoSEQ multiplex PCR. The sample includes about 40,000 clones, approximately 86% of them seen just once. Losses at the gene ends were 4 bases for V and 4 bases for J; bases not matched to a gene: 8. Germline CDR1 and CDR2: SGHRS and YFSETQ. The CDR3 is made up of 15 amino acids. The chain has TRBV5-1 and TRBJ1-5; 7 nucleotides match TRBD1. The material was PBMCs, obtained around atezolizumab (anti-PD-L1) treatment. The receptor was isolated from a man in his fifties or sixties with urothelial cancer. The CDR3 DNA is TGCGCCAGCAGCCCACAGGGGCCTTGGAATCAGCCCCAGCATTTT. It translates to CASSPQGPWNQPQHF.